Following are 20 T cell receptor beta chains from one sample sequenced in a study of beta chain features in type 1 diabetes. These receptors are not linked to any known antigen. Since all of the isolated RNA was reverse transcribed, expressed TCRB transcripts were what got sequenced. Here immunoSEQ multiplex PCR was the method, and the copy in TCRdb shows in-frame clones only, minus some. The sample lists about 240,000 clones, around 13% occurring once. Whole-study results and caveats: Type 1 diabetes patients had TCRB CDR3s that were shorter (moderately but significantly so) in all four CD4+ subsets.

Sequenced sample: naive CD4+ T cells from blood. The receptors originated from a man aged 25-45 years with type 1 diabetes.

For the CDR3, the DNA is TGTGCCAGCAGTTCTTATCGGAAAGCGGGGGGGCCGAACACCGGGGAGCTGTTTTTT. It specifies CASSSYRKAGGPNTGELFF. The chain uses TRBV28 and TRBJ2-2, with 10 nucleotides matching TRBD2. The CDR3 contains 19 residues. Germline V gene data show CDR1 as MDHEN and CDR2 as SYDVKM. V shed 4 bases and J 0 bases; nucleotides not matched to a gene: 11.

The chain links TRBV4-2 to TRBJ2-2, with 7 bases matching TRBD2. V shed 0 bases, J shed 0 bases, and the junction held 10 bases outside the gene matches. The CDR3 is 19 residues long. Germline CDR1 is LGHNA and CDR2 is YNFKEQ. The DNA for the CDR3 is TGTGCCAGCAGCCAAGAGAGTCGGAGACTAGCTTCGAACACCGGGGAGCTGTTTTTT. Amino acids: CASSQESRRLASNTGELFF.

The chain recombines TRBV7-9 with TRBJ1-5, with 7 bases that match TRBD1. The V gene end was trimmed by 5 bases and the J gene end by 3 bases; junction bases not matched to a gene: 4. The germline gives CDR1 SEHNR, CDR2 FQNEAQ (reference sequence). This CDR3 is built from 14 residues. As DNA, the CDR3 is TGTGCCAGCAGCAGCGACAGGGCCAATCAGCCCCAGCATTTT. It is translated as CASSSDRANQPQHF.

CDR3 protein: CASRQGLTYEQYF. In DNA, the CDR3 is TGTGCCAGCCGACAGGGGTTAACTTACGAGCAGTACTTC. The chain employs TRBV6-5 and TRBJ2-7; 8 bases fit TRBD1. From germline, CDR1 is MNHEY and CDR2 SVGAGI. V shed 8 bases and J 4 bases; nucleotides not matched to a gene: 7. The length of the CDR3 is 13 residues.

Only a few counts were recorded for this clone. V gene TRBV30 combines with J gene TRBJ1-4; 9 bases are a match to TRBD1. The CDR3 length is 13 residues. CDR1 is GTSNPN and CDR2 is SVGIG in the germline V gene (reference sequence). V lost 5 bases, J lost 7 bases, and 5 bases stayed unmatched. The CDR3 DNA is TGTGCCTGGGCGGGACAGGGTTCTGAAAAACTGTTTTTT. Its protein product is CAWAGQGSEKLFF.

In its sample, this clone was seen a few times. CDR3 bases: TGCGCCAGCAGTCCGTGCGTTCGGACAGGGAGCCACGAGCAGTACTTC. Its protein product is CASSPCVRTGSHEQYF. The chain recombines TRBV23-1 with TRBJ2-5; the match to TRBD1 covers 8 bases. The J call may not be correct, given that the DNA end is closer to TRBJ2-7. TRBV23-1 is an open reading frame, and its role is uncertain. The CDR3 covers 16 residues.

This clone was counted between two and nine times. The rearrangement uses TRBV21-1 and TRBJ1-4; the D call in the table, TRBD1, was not verified against the DNA. TRBV21-1 is an annotated pseudogene. The CDR3 totals 16 residues. CDR3 nucleotides: TGTGCCAGCATCCGGGTCACAGGGAGTACTAATGAAAAACTGTTTTTT. Its protein product is CASIRVTGSTNEKLFF.

The chain has TRBV4-1 and TRBJ2-1; D may be TRBD1 (6 bases). Trimming cost V 6 bases and J 0 bases, with 12 bases left between them. Germline loops: CDR1 MGHRA, CDR2 YSYEKL. The CDR3 contains 15 residues. The CDR3 spells CASSLLGGSYNEQFF. DNA of the CDR3: TGCGCCAGCAGTTTGTTAGGGGGCTCCTACAATGAGCAGTTCTTC.

This clone was seen just once. The J gene is TRBJ1-5, the V gene TRBV19, with a possible D match to TRBD1 (6 bases). V was trimmed by 2 bases and J by 3 bases, leaving 14 bases between them. There are 16 residues in the CDR3. Germline V gene data show CDR1 as LNHDA and CDR2 as SQIVND (reference sequence). This CDR3 is CASSISPGVNNQPQHF. The DNA for the CDR3 is TGTGCCAGTAGTATATCCCCAGGGGTTAACAATCAGCCCCAGCATTTT.

Only a few counts were recorded for this clone. The chain employs TRBV28 and TRBJ2-1; 8 nucleotides line up with TRBD1. J was trimmed by 4 bases and V by 6 bases; bases with no gene match: 8. CDR1 is MDHEN, CDR2 SYDVKM, per germline. The CDR3 length is 15 residues. DNA for the CDR3: TGTGCCAGCAGACCAGCCGGGACAGGATACAATGAGCAGTTCTTC. As protein: CASRPAGTGYNEQFF.

This clone has only a few counts. CDR3 loop: CASKDSSGNTIYF. CDR3 DNA sequence: TGTGCCAGCAAAGACAGCTCTGGAAACACCATATATTTT. The chain has TRBV21-1 and TRBJ1-3; the table's D gene call, TRBD1, was not cross checked with the DNA. TRBV21-1 is marked as a pseudogene. The length of the CDR3 is 13 residues.

The J gene is TRBJ1-1, the V gene TRBV5-4; weak D call: TRBD1 (5 bases). The CDR3 is 16 residues long. The V end lost 0 bases, the J end lost 3 bases, and 15 bases lay between the germline ends. Germline CDR1 SGHNT, CDR2 YYREEE (reference sequence). DNA for the CDR3: TGTGCCAGCAGCTTGGGGTCAGGGAGGGAGGACACTGAAGCTTTCTTT. Translation: CASSLGSGREDTEAFF.

The table lists this clone with a few counts. This rearrangement joins TRBV11-2 to TRBJ1-3, with D perhaps TRBD1 (6 bases). Germline-derived CDR1 and CDR2 are SGHAT and FQNNGV. With 7 bases removed from V and 0 bases from J, the gap between germline ends came to 10 bases. This CDR3 comprises 14 residues. CDR3 residues: CASINRVSGNTIYF. CDR3 DNA sequence: TGTGCCAGCATTAACAGGGTCTCTGGAAACACCATATATTTT.

The chain recombines TRBV11-2 with TRBJ2-1; perhaps TRBD2 as D (6 bases). Trimming removed 6 bases at V and 9 bases at J, with 15 bases between. The germline V gene encodes CDR1 SGHAT and CDR2 FQNNGV. The CDR3 has 13 amino acids. The chain's CDR3 is CASRGLIISEQFF. DNA for the CDR3: TGTGCCAGCAGAGGACTAATTATTTCTGAGCAGTTCTTC.

The chain recombines TRBV10-3 with TRBJ2-7, with D possibly TRBD1 on 6 matching bases. The CDR3 runs to 11 residues. The germline V gene encodes CDR1 ENHRY and CDR2 SYGVKD. The V end was cut by 11 bases, the J end by 5 bases, with 13 bases between. CDR3 amino acids: CAASQGNEQYF. As DNA, the CDR3 is TGTGCCGCCTCACAGGGCAACGAGCAGTACTTC.

The V gene is TRBV9, the J gene TRBJ1-1; TRBD1 matches at 9 bases. CDR3 length: 18 amino acids. V lost 4 bases and J lost 2; bases outside the gene matches: 15. Germline CDR1 reads SGDLS; CDR2 reads YYNGEE. CDR3 in DNA: TGTGCCAGCAGCCCTAGACCAGGCCGGGACAGGGACAACACTGAAGCTTTCTTT. The encoded protein is CASSPRPGRDRDNTEAFF.

V is TRBV6-5 and J is TRBJ2-1; the match to TRBD1 covers 8 bases. Trimming removed 6 bases from V and 6 bases from J; junction bases left unmatched: 4. Germline V gene lookup returns CDR1 MNHEY and CDR2 SVGAGI. The CDR3 extends over 13 amino acids. CDR3 in DNA: TGTGCCAGCAGGGCCCAGGGGGCCAATGAGCAGTTCTTC. Its protein product is CASRAQGANEQFF.

This clone was detected only a few times. The chain is built from TRBV29-1 and TRBJ2-3, with 9 bases fitting TRBD2. V lost 3 bases and J lost 4; bases outside the gene matches: 5. Germline CDR1 and CDR2: SQVTM and ANQGSEA. This CDR3 spans 14 amino acids. The CDR3 region is CSVEREGYADTQYF. DNA for the CDR3: TGCAGCGTTGAGCGGGAGGGTTACGCAGATACGCAGTATTTT.

This clone has a handful of counts. The rearrangement joins TRBV30 to TRBJ2-7, with TRBD2 as a possible D gene (5 bases). V lost 4 bases, J lost 0 bases, and 10 bases lay in between. This CDR3 region has 13 residues. Germline-derived CDR1 and CDR2 are GTSNPN and SVGIG (reference sequence). The CDR3 is CAWNVGSSYEQYF. As DNA, the CDR3 is TGTGCCTGGAACGTGGGGAGCTCCTACGAGCAGTACTTC. The variable domain in full, with the rest retrieved from reference TRBV30 and TRBJ2-7, is SQTIHQWPATLVQPVGSPLSLECTVEGTSNPNLYWYRQAAGRGLQLLFYSVGIGQISSEVPQNLSASRPQDRQFILSSKKLLLSDSGFYLCAWNVGSSYEQYFGPGTRLTVT.

This clone was found a few times. The chain carries TRBV4-2 and TRBJ2-3; 9 nucleotides line up with TRBD2. With V trimmed by 4 bases and J by 3 bases, 8 bases remained unmatched. The germline V gene encodes CDR1 LGHNA and CDR2 YNFKEQ. The CDR3 is 16 residues long. This chain's CDR3 is CASSPNSGGRTDTQYF. As DNA, the CDR3 is TGTGCCAGCAGCCCCAATAGCGGGGGAAGGACAGATACGCAGTATTTT.